The clone carrying this T cell receptor beta chain was picked up many times. The entry originates in a study of T-cell reconstitution after alpha-beta-depleted transplantation in children. In germline, CDR1 is SGHAT, CDR2 FQNNGV. The CDR3 sequence is 15 residues long. V was pared by 0 bases and J by 4 bases, with 10 bases between. Unique molecular identifiers were incorporated during preparation of the TCRbeta library. MiXCR, run by TCRdb on the PCR reads, gives a single entry per CDR3 protein. Counted here are hundreds of thousands of distinct CDR3 sequences, roughly 10% occurring once; the ten biggest clones make up less than 8%.

Here the sequenced sample was PBMCs from the stem cell graft donor, taken from the stem cell graft. The source of this sequence is a human donor who donated a stem cell graft to a child with acute lymphoblastic leukemia. The V call is TRBV11-2, the J call TRBJ1-5, with a weak D call TRBD1 (6 bases). CDR3 nucleotide sequence: TGTGCCAGCAGCTTAGAGGGACAAAGAAATCAGCCCCAGCATTTT. Translated: CASSLEGQRNQPQHF.